This T cell receptor (beta chain) was documented in a study of T cells in Graves' hyperthyroidism and ophthalmopathy. Overall study: Peripheral blood samples were taken at initial diagnosis, prior to any treatment. Notes on the study in general: Expanded thyroid clonotypes (above 0.001) were mostly also found in blood.

The germline gives CDR1 LGHDT, CDR2 YNNKEL (reference sequence). The CDR3 is made up of 14 amino acids. V lost 7 bases to trimming and J lost 6 bases; unmatched junction nucleotides: 8. This clonotype was observed at least ten times. Its cognate antigen is unknown. Researchers amplified the TCR beta CDR3 regions from RNA transcripts. Using the HTBI primer set, a first-round RT-PCR was run on the TCR CDR3. A single record per CDR3 protein comes from TCRdb applying MiXCR to the multiplex PCR reads. The sample carries more than 300,000 distinct CDR3 sequences, approximately 13% recorded once. Diagnostic assessment was based on clinical symptoms, serum thyroxine and TRAb, thyroid ultrasound and orbital computed tomography. Out of approximately 10 ml of fresh peripheral blood came the PBMCs.

This sequence joins TRBV3-1 and TRBJ2-1; TRBD2 matches at 8 bases. The sequencing sample was made of blood. The sequence was obtained from a woman aged 55-75 years with Graves' hyperthyroidism. The CDR3 spells CASTRSGTANEQFF. The CDR3 coding sequence is TGTGCCAGCACTCGTAGCGGGACGGCCAATGAGCAGTTCTTC.